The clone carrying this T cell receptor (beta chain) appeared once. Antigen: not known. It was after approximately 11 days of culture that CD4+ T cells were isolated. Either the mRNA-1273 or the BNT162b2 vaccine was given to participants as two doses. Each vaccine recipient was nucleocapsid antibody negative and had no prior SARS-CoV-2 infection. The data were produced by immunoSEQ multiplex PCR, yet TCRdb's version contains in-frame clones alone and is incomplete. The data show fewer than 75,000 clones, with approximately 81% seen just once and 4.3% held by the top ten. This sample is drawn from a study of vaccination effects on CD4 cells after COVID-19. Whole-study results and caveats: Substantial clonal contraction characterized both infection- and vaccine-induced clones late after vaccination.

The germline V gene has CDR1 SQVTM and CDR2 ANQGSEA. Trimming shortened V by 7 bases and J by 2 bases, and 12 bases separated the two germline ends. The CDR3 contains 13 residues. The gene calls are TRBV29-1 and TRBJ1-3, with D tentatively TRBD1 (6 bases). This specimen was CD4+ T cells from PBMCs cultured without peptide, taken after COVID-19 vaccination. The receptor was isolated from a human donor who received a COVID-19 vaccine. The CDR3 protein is CSAMTGPGNTIYF. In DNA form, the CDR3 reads TGCAGCGCGATGACAGGACCTGGAAACACCATATATTTT.